The 15 T cell receptor beta chains in this list originate from one sample, sequenced in a study of cytomegalovirus exposure and HLA in healthy donors. This PCR relied on a set of 60 Vbeta primers and 13 Jbeta primers. Profiling relied on immunoSEQ multiplex PCR, and the TCRdb table lists in-frame clones only, not all of them. The repertoire includes some 130,000 clones, 70% to 85% of them detected once, and 1.4% to 1.5% sits in the top ten. The sample consisted of PBMCs. The receptors originated from a female donor in good health and CMV-seronegative.

The sample holds one count of this clone. The rearrangement uses TRBV28 and TRBJ2-2; maybe TRBD2 (6 bases). Trimming removed 4 bases from V and 0 bases from J, with 18 bases in between. This CDR3 contains 18 residues. The germline V gene has CDR1 MDHEN and CDR2 SYDVKM. The CDR3 DNA is TGTGCCAGCAGTTCTCGGGAGTTGGAGAGCTCGAACACCGGGGAGCTGTTTTTT. It yields the protein CASSSRELESSNTGELFF.

Points on this clone: This specimen includes other DNA sequences encoding the same CDR3. For the CDR3, the DNA is TGCGCCAGCAGCTTTCAGGGGAGCTCCTACGAGCAGTACTTC. Translation gives CASSFQGSSYEQYF. The chain carries TRBV5-1 and TRBJ2-7; D might be TRBD1 (6 bases). Germline CDR1 reads SGHRS; CDR2 reads YFSETQ. The CDR3 covers 14 residues. V was pared by 2 bases and J by 0 bases, with 9 bases between.

The chain combines TRBV30 with TRBJ2-3; TRBD2 agrees at 10 bases. In germline, CDR1 is GTSNPN, CDR2 SVGIG (reference sequence). CDR3 size: 15 residues. V lost 6 bases, J lost 0 bases, and 6 bases stayed unmatched. The CDR3 protein is CACPQREGSTDTQYF. The CDR3 DNA reads as TGTGCCTGCCCACAGCGGGAGGGGAGCACAGATACGCAGTATTTT.

This clone was observed a handful of times. This sequence joins TRBV6-5 and TRBJ2-1; tentatively, D is TRBD2 (6 bases). Trimming stripped 0 bases from V and 9 bases from J, with 18 bases between. Germline CDR1 MNHEY, CDR2 SVGAGI. The CDR3 loop spans 16 amino acids. Written as DNA, the CDR3 is TGTGCCAGCAGTTACTCGGGGGGTCTGGGTCAGGGTGAGCAGTTCTTC. It yields the protein CASSYSGGLGQGEQFF.

The chain has TRBV28 and TRBJ1-3, with TRBD1 matching 8 bases. Per the germline V gene, CDR1 is MDHEN and CDR2 is SYDVKM. Trimming at V came to 5 bases and at J to 3 bases, leaving 12 bases not matched to a gene. The CDR3 is 17 amino acids. CDR3 nucleotides: TGTGCCAGCAGTCGATTAGTAGGACAGGGTTTTGGAAACACCATATATTTT. This translates into CASSRLVGQGFGNTIYF.

The rearrangement links TRBV2 to TRBJ2-7, with 8 positions matching TRBD2. Germline CDR1 is SNHLY and CDR2 is FYNNEI. The V and J ends lost 6 bases and 0 bases, in that order; junction bases with no gene match: 4. The CDR3 runs to 14 residues. DNA for the CDR3: TGTGCCAGCAGAAGGCGGGAGGCCTCCTACGAGCAGTACTTC. Translation gives CASRRREASYEQYF.

V is TRBV6-1 and J is TRBJ2-2, with 9 bases matching TRBD2. With V trimmed by 3 bases and J by 6 bases, 2 bases remained unmatched. This CDR3 contains 14 residues. CDR1 is MNHNS and CDR2 is SASEGT in the germline V gene. The CDR3 loop reads CASSDTSGPGELFF. Here the CDR3 DNA reads TGTGCCAGCAGTGATACTAGCGGGCCCGGGGAGCTGTTTTTT.

The rearrangement links TRBV27 to TRBJ2-3; 8 bases map to TRBD1. The germline V gene has CDR1 MNHEY and CDR2 SMNVEV (reference sequence). V was clipped by 2 bases and J by 5 bases; unmatched bases: 9. This CDR3 is 16 amino acids long. CDR3 DNA: TGTGCCAGCAGTTTACCCTGGCAGGGGGCTAAAGATACGCAGTATTTT. As protein: CASSLPWQGAKDTQYF.

This clone was recorded a few times. V is TRBV6-5 and J is TRBJ2-7, with D hard to call. The CDR3 runs to 13 residues. Trimming cost V 4 bases and J 2 bases, with 9 bases left between them. In germline, CDR1 is MNHEY, CDR2 SVGAGI. The CDR3 coding sequence is TGTGCCAGCAGTTTCGCAGATACCTACGAGCAGTACTTC. Protein sequence: CASSFADTYEQYF.

The gene calls are TRBV2 and TRBJ1-3; 7 bases are a match to TRBD1. This CDR3 contains 13 residues. Germline-derived CDR1 and CDR2 are SNHLY and FYNNEI. V lost 7 bases to trimming and J lost 4 bases; unmatched junction nucleotides: 4. The CDR3 DNA reads TGTGCCAGCAACTCGGGACAGGGAAACACCATATATTTT. Translation gives CASNSGQGNTIYF.

The chain is built from TRBV29-1 and TRBJ2-3; 16 bases fit TRBD2. The CDR3 contains 16 residues. Germline-derived CDR1 and CDR2 are SQVTM and ANQGSEA. Trimming took 6 bases from V and 4 from J; bases not matched to a gene: 7. This CDR3 reads CSVGTSGRASSDTQYF. The CDR3 region has the DNA TGCAGCGTGGGGACTAGCGGGAGGGCCTCCTCAGATACGCAGTATTTT.

This clone has more than one count but fewer than ten. This rearrangement joins TRBV28 to TRBJ1-5; a possible D gene is TRBD1 (6 bases). The length of the CDR3 is 13 residues. V lost 10 bases to trimming and J lost 5 bases, with 15 bases between them. CDR1 is MDHEN, CDR2 SYDVKM, per germline. CDR3 bases: TGTGCCACCTCTTGGGGGCAAGATCAGCCCCAGCATTTT. The encoded protein is CATSWGQDQPQHF.

The rearrangement uses TRBV15 and TRBJ2-7, with 8 bases identical to TRBD1. V gave up 3 bases and J gave up 2 bases; unmatched junction bases: 3. The germline V gene encodes CDR1 LNHNV and CDR2 YYDKDF (reference sequence). CDR3 length equals 14 residues. CDR3 amino acids: CATSREQGAYEQYF. Written as DNA, the CDR3 is TGTGCCACCAGCAGGGAACAGGGGGCCTACGAGCAGTACTTC.

The gene calls are TRBV27 and TRBJ2-7, with 14 bases aligning to TRBD2. V was pared by 4 bases and J by 7 bases, with 9 bases of the junction left unmatched. The CDR3 totals 16 residues. Germline V CDR1 and CDR2: MNHEY, SMNVEV (reference sequence). CDR3 bases: TGTGCCAGCAGTTCCCCCAAGGGACTAGCGGGAGAGGAGCAGTACTTC. This encodes CASSSPKGLAGEEQYF.

This chain links TRBV18 with TRBJ1-4; 7 bases line up with TRBD1. Germline-derived CDR1 and CDR2 are KGHSH and LQKENI. The V and J ends lost 0 bases and 8 bases, in that order; junction bases with no gene match: 6. This CDR3 comprises 15 residues. As DNA, the CDR3 is TGTGCCAGCTCACCACCGCGGGGACAGACCGAAAAACTGTTTTTT. Protein product: CASSPPRGQTEKLFF.